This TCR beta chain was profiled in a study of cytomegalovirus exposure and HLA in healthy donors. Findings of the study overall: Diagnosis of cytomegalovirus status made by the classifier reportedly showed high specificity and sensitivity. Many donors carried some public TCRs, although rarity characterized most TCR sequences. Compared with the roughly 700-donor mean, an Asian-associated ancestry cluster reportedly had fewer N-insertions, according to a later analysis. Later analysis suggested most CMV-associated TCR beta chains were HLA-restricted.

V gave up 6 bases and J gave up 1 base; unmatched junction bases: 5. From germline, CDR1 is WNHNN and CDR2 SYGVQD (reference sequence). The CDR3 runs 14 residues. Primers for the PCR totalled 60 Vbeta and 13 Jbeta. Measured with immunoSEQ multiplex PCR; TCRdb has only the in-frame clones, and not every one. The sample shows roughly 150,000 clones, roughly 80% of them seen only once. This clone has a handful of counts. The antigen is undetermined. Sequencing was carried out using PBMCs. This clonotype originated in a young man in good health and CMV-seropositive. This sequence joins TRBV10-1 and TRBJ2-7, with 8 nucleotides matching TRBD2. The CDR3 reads CASRNSGMSYEQYF. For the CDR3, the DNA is TGCGCCAGCAGGAATAGCGGGATGTCCTACGAGCAGTACTTC.